This TCR beta chain was retrieved from a study of response to subunit inactivated influenza vaccine. MiXCR, run by TCRdb on the RT-PCR reads, gives a single entry per CDR3 protein. The sample includes about 540,000 distinct CDR3 sequences, around a quarter of them seen just once. The germline CDR1 and CDR2 sequences are KGHSH and LQKENI. Trimming left V 2 bases short and J 7 bases short, with 9 bases between. This CDR3 contains 14 residues. These sequences were also reported in another study, on T cells expressing NK-cell markers. As that report states: A 5'RACE template switching approach incorporating UMIs was used to make TCR beta cDNA. Among the eight sequenced donors, seven tested HCMV-seropositive and one tested seronegative.

This clonotype was obtained from a man between 50 and 59 years old who received an inactivated influenza vaccine. The chain links TRBV18 to TRBJ1-6; TRBD1 might be the D (5 bases). The source was CD4+ T cells sorted from PBMCs, collected less than 13 days after vaccination. For the CDR3, the DNA is TGTGCCAGCTCACCATCCCCAGGGAATTCACCCCTCCACTTT. Its translation is CASSPSPGNSPLHF.